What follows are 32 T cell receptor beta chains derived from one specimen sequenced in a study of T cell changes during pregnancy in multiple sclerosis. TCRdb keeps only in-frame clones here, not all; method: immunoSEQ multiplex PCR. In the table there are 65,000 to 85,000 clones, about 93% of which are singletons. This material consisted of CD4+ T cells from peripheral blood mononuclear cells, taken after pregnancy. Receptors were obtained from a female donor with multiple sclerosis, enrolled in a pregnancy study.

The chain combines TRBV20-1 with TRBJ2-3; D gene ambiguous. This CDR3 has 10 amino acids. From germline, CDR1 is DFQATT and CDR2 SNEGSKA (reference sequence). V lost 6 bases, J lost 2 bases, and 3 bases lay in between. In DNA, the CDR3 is TGCAGTGCCTCCACAGATACGCAGTATTTT. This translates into CSASTDTQYF.

CDR3 residues: CASSFGTISRDNEQFF. In DNA form, the CDR3 reads TGTGCCAGCAGTTTTGGGACAATCTCGAGGGACAATGAGCAGTTCTTC. The chain recombines TRBV6-6 with TRBJ2-1; D might be TRBD1 (6 bases). Trimming removed 4 bases from V and 5 bases from J, with 18 bases in between. This CDR3 is 16 amino acids long. Germline CDR1 MNHNY, CDR2 SVGAGI (reference sequence).

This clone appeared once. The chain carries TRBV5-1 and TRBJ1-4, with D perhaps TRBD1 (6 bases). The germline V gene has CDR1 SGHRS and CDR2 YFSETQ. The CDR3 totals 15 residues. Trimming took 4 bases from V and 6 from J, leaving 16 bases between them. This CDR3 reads CASSPRARGDEKLFF. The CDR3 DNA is TGCGCCAGCAGCCCCCGGGCCAGGGGAGATGAAAAACTGTTTTTT.

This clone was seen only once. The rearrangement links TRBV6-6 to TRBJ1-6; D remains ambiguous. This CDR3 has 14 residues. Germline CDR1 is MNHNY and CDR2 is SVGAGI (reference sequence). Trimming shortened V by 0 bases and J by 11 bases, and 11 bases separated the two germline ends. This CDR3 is CASSYSNTGTPLHF. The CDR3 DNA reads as TGTGCCAGCAGTTACTCGAATACGGGGACACCCCTCCACTTT.

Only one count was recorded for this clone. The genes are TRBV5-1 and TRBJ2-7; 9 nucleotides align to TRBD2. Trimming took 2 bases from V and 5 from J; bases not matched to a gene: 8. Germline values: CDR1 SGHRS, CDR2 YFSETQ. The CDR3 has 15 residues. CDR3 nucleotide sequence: TGCGCCAGCAGCTTCCAAGCGGGAGGTCGCAACGAGCAGTACTTC. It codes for CASSFQAGGRNEQYF.

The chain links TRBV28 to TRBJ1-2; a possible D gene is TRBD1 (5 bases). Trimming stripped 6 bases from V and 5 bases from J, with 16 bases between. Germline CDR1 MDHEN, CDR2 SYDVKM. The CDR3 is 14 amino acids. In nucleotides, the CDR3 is TGTGCCAGCAGCCCTGGGGAGGGGCGGTATGGCTACACCTTC. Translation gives CASSPGEGRYGYTF.

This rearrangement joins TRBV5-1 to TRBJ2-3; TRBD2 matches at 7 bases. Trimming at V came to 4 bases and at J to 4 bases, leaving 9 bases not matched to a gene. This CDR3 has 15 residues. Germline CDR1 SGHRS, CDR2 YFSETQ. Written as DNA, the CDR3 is TGCGCCAGCAGCCCGAGCGGGATTTCTTCAGATACGCAGTATTTT. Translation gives CASSPSGISSDTQYF.

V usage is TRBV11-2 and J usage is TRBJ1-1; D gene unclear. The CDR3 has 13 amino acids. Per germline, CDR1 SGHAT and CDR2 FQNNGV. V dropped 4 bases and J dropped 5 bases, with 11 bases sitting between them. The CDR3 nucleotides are TGTGCCAGCAGCTCCTCGCGAGGGACTGAAGCTTTCTTT. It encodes CASSSSRGTEAFF.

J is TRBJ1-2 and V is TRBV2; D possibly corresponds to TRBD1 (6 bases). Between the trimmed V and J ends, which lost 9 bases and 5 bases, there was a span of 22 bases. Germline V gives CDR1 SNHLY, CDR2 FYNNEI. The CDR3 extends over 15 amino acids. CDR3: CASEKTGRMSYGYTF. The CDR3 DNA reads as TGTGCCAGTGAGAAGACAGGCCGAATGAGTTATGGCTACACCTTC.

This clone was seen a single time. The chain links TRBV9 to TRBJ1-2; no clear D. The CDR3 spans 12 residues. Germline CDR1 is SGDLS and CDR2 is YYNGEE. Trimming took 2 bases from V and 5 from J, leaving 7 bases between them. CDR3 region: CASSVNSYGYTF. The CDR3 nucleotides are TGTGCCAGCAGCGTCAACAGTTATGGCTACACCTTC.

CDR3 DNA sequence: TGTGCCAGCAGCGTGGACAGTTCGTCTAATGAAAAACTGTTTTTT. This gives the protein CASSVDSSSNEKLFF. The chain couples TRBV9 to TRBJ1-4; maybe TRBD1 (6 bases). The V gene's germline CDR1 is SGDLS and CDR2 YYNGEE. The V and J ends lost 2 bases and 3 bases respectively, with 11 bases between them. There are 15 residues in the CDR3.

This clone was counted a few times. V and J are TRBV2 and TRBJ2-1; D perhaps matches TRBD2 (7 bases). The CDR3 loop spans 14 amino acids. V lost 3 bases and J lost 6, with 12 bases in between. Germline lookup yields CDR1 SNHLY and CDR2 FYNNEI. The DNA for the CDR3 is TGTGCCAGCAGTGAGCGGGGGCCTCTCAATGAGCAGTTCTTC. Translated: CASSERGPLNEQFF. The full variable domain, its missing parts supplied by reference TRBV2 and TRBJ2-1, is EPEVTQTPSHQVTQMGQEVILRCVPISNHLYFYWYRQILGQKVEFLVSFYNNEISEKSEIFDDQFSVERPDGSNFTLKIRSTKLEDSAMYFCASSERGPLNEQFFGPGTRLTVL.

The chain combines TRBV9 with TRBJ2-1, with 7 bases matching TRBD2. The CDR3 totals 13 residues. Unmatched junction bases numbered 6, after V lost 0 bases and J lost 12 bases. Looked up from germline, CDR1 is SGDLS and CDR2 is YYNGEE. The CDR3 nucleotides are TGTGCCAGCAGCGTAGGGACTAGTCATGCGCAGTTCTTC. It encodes CASSVGTSHAQFF.

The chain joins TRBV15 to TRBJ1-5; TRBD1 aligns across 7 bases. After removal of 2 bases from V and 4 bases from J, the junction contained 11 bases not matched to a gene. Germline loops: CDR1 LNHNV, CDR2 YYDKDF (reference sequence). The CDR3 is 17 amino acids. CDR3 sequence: CATSRTRTGVGNQPQHF. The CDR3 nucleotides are TGTGCCACCAGCAGAACGCGAACAGGGGTTGGTAATCAGCCCCAGCATTTT.

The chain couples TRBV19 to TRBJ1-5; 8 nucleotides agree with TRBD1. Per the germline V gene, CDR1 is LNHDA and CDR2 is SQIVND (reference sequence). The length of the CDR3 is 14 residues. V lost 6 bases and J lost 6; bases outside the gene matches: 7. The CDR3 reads CASRTTGEGQPQHF. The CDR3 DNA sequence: TGTGCCAGTAGAACGACAGGGGAGGGTCAGCCCCAGCATTTT.

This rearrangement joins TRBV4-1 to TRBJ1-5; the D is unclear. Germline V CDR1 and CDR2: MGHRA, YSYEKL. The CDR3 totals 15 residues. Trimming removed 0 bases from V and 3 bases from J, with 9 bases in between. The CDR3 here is CASSQDDTFNQPQHF. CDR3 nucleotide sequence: TGCGCCAGCAGCCAAGATGACACGTTCAATCAGCCCCAGCATTTT.

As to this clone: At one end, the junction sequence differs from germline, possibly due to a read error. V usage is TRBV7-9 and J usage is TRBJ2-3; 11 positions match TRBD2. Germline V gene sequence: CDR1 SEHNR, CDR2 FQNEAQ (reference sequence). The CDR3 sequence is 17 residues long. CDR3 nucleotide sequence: TGTGCCAGCACCTTAGGACTAGCGGGCGCTAACACAGATACGCAGTATTTT. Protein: CASTLGLAGANTDTQYF. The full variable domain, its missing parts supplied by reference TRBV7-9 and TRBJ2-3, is DTGVSQNPRHKITKRGQNVTFRCDPISEHNRLYWYRQTLGQGPEFLTYFQNEAQLEKSRLLSDRFSAERPKGSFSTLEIQRTEQGDSAMYLCASTLGLAGANTDTQYFGPGTRLTVL.

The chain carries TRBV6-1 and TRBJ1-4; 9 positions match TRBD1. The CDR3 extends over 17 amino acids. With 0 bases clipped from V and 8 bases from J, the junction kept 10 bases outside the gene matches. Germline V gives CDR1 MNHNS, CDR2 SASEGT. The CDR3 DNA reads TGTGCCAGCAGTGAAGCCCACAGGGGGCGAAGTGACGAAAAACTGTTTTTT. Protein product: CASSEAHRGRSDEKLFF.

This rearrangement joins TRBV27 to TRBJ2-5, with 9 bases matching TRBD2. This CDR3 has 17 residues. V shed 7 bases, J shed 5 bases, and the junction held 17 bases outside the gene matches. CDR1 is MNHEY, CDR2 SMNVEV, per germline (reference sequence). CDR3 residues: CASKNYALAGTGETQYF. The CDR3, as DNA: TGTGCCAGCAAAAACTACGCTCTAGCGGGGACTGGGGAGACCCAGTACTTC.

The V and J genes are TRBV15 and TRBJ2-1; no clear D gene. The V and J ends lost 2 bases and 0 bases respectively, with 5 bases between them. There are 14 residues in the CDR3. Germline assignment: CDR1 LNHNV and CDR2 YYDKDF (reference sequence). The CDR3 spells CATSRLSSYNEQFF. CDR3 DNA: TGTGCCACCAGCAGACTTAGCTCCTACAATGAGCAGTTCTTC. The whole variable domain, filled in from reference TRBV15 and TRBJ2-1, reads DAMVIQNPRYQVTQFGKPVTLSCSQTLNHNVMYWYQQKSSQAPKLLFHYYDKDFNNEADTPDNFQSRRPNTSFCFLDIRSPGLGDTAMYLCATSRLSSYNEQFFGPGTRLTVL.

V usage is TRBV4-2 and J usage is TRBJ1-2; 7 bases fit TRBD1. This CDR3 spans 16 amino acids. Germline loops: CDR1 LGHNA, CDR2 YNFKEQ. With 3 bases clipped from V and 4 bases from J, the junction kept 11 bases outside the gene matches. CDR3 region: CASSQEGLGQSYGYTF. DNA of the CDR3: TGTGCCAGCAGCCAGGAGGGGTTGGGACAGAGCTATGGCTACACCTTC.

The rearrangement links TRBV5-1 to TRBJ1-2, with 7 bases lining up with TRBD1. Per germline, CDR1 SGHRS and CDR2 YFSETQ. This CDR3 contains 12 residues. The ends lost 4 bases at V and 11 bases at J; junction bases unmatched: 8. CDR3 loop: CASSDPGQRYTF. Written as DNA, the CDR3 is TGCGCCAGCAGCGATCCGGGACAGCGGTACACCTTC.

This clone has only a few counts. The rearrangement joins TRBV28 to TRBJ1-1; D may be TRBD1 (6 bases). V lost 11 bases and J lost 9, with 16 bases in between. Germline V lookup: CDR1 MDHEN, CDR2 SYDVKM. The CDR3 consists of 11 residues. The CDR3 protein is CACEGDGKAFF. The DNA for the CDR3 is TGTGCCTGTGAGGGGGACGGAAAAGCTTTCTTT. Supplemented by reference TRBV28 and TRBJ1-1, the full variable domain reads DVKVTQSSRYLVKRTGEKVFLECVQDMDHENMFWYRQDPGLGLRLIYFSYDVKMKEKGDIPEGYSVSREKKERFSLILESASTNQTSMYLCACEGDGKAFFGQGTRLTVV.

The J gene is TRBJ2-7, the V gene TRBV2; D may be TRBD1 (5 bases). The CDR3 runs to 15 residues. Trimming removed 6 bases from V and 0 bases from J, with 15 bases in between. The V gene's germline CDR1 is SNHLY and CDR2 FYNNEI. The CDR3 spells CASSPTDSYSYEQYF. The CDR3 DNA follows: TGTGCCAGCAGCCCGACAGACTCCTACTCCTACGAGCAGTACTTC.

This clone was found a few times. CDR3 loop: CASSLRGGKDEKLFF. CDR3 bases: TGCGCCAGCAGCTTGAGAGGAGGGAAGGATGAAAAACTGTTTTTT. The chain recombines TRBV5-1 with TRBJ1-4; no definite D call. Per germline, CDR1 SGHRS and CDR2 YFSETQ. CDR3 size: 15 residues. The V end was cut by 1 base, the J end by 6 bases, with 13 bases between.

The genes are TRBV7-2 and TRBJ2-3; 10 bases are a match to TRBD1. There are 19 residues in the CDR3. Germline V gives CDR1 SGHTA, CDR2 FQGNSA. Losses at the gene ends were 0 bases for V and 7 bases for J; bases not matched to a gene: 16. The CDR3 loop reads CASSLAAGVPGQGSYTQYF. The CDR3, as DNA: TGTGCCAGCAGCTTAGCCGCGGGAGTGCCGGGACAGGGGTCCTATACGCAGTATTTT.

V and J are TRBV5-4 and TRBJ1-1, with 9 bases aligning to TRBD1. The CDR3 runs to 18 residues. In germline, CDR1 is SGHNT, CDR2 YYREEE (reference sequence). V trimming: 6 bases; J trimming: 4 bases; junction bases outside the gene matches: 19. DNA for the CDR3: TGTGCCAGCACCCCGAGGGACAGGGTCGCCTCTCTAAGCACTGAAGCTTTCTTT. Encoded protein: CASTPRDRVASLSTEAFF.

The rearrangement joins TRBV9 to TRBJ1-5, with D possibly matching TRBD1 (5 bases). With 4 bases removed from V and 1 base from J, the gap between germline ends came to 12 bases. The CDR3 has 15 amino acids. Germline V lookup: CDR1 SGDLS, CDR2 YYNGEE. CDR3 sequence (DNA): TGTGCCAGCAGCTCTCTGGGGCTGAGCAATCAGCCCCAGCATTTT. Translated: CASSSLGLSNQPQHF. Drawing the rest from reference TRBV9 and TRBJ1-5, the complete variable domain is DSGVTQTPKHLITATGQRVTLRCSPRSGDLSVYWYQQSLDQGLQFLIQYYNGEERAKGNILERFSAQQFPDLHSELNLSSLELGDSALYFCASSSLGLSNQPQHFGDGTRLSIL.

The CDR3 coding sequence is TGTGCCAGCTCACCGGTGTTAGACAGGGGGGGTGCTTTCTTT. The encoded protein is CASSPVLDRGGAFF. The chain combines TRBV18 with TRBJ1-1, with 9 bases lining up with TRBD1. Germline V gives CDR1 KGHSH, CDR2 LQKENI. The CDR3 loop spans 14 amino acids. V lost 3 bases and J lost 11; bases outside the gene matches: 10.

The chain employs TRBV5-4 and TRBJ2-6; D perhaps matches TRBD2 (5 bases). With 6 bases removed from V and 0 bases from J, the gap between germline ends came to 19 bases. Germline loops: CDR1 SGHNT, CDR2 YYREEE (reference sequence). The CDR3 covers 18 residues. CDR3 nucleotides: TGTGCCAGCAAAATGGGGTCCGGGAAAAGCTCTGGGGCCAACGTCCTGACTTTC. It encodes CASKMGSGKSSGANVLTF.

CDR3 nucleotides: TGTGCCAGCAGCTTATCTTCGTCTCAAGAGACCCAGTACTTC. Encoded protein: CASSLSSSQETQYF. The chain recombines TRBV5-4 with TRBJ2-5; D is undetermined. Germline-derived CDR1 and CDR2 are SGHNT and YYREEE (reference sequence). The V end was cut by 2 bases, the J end by 2 bases, with 10 bases between. The CDR3 spans 14 residues. Filled out from reference TRBV5-4 and TRBJ2-5, the complete variable domain reads ETGVTQSPTHLIKTRGQQVTLRCSSQSGHNTVSWYQQALGQGPQFIFQYYREEENGRGNFPPRFSGLQFPNYSSELNVNALELDDSALYLCASSLSSSQETQYFGPGTRLLVL.

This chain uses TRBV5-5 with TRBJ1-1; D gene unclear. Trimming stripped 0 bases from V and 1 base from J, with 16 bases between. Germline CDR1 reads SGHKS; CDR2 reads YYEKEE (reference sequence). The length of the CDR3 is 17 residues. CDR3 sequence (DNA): TGTGCCAGCAGCTTGGTTGGCCTAATTGGGCCGAACACTGAAGCTTTCTTT. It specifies CASSLVGLIGPNTEAFF. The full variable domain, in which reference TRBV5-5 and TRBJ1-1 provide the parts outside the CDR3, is DAGVTQSPTHLIKTRGQQVTLRCSPISGHKSVSWYQQVLGQGPQFIFQYYEKEERGRGNFPDRFSARQFPNYSSELNVNALLLGDSALYLCASSLVGLIGPNTEAFFGQGTRLTVV.